Listed here are 9 T cell receptor beta chains from one sample, sequenced in a study of T-cell reconstitution after alpha-beta-depleted transplantation in children. This sample's TCRbeta library carried unique molecular identifier barcodes. TCRdb re-called the PCR reads with MiXCR, one entry per CDR3 protein. The table lists around 450,000 distinct CDR3 sequences, about 10% of them singletons. Source: PBMCs, taken before TCRalphabeta/CD19-depleted stem cell transplant. The receptors originated from a child aged 2-15 years with inherited bone marrow failure, due to receive a stem cell transplant.

Turning to this clonotype: Just one base apart from a much larger clone, this may be a read error. V usage is TRBV4-3 and J usage is TRBJ2-3; D uncertain. Between the trimmed V and J ends, which lost 4 bases and 1 base, there was a span of 9 bases. The CDR3 extends over 14 amino acids. CDR1 is LGHNA, CDR2 YSLEER, per germline. The CDR3 DNA is TGCGCCAGCAGCCGATCTCAGGGCACAGATACGCAGTATTTT. This translates into CASSRSQGTDTQYF.

Ten or more counts support this clonotype. The chain joins TRBV27 to TRBJ2-7; 7 nucleotides match TRBD2. The length of the CDR3 is 14 residues. V shed 1 base, J shed 3 bases, and the junction held 3 bases outside the gene matches. The V gene's germline CDR1 is MNHEY and CDR2 SMNVEV (reference sequence). The CDR3 DNA follows: TGTGCCAGCAGTTTATGGGGGGGGAACTACGAGCAGTACTTC. Translated: CASSLWGGNYEQYF.

This clonotype was recorded at least ten times. The V gene is TRBV14, the J gene TRBJ2-7; D may match TRBD1 or TRBD2 (5 bases each). V was clipped by 5 bases and J by 3 bases, with 8 bases between them. Per the germline V gene, CDR1 is SGHDN and CDR2 is FVKESK. CDR3 size: 12 residues. The CDR3 nucleotides are TGTGCCAGCAGCTGGGACGGCTACGAGCAGTACTTC. Its protein product is CASSWDGYEQYF.

At least ten counts were recorded for this clonotype. The rearrangement joins TRBV19 to TRBJ2-2; 9 nucleotides agree with TRBD1. The V segment lost 6 bases and the J segment 7 bases; nucleotides outside the gene matches: 6. Germline assignment: CDR1 LNHDA and CDR2 SQIVND (reference sequence). The CDR3 extends over 14 amino acids. The CDR3 coding sequence is TGTGCCAGTAGAAGGACAGGGGAAGGCGGGGAGCTGTTTTTT. Translation: CASRRTGEGGELFF. Variable domain in full (rest from reference TRBV19 and TRBJ2-2): DGGITQSPKYLFRKEGQNVTLSCEQNLNHDAMYWYRQDPGQGLRLIYYSQIVNDFQKGDIAEGYSVSREKKESFPLTVTSAQKNPTAFYLCASRRTGEGGELFFGEGSRLTVL.

This clonotype was observed a few times. J is TRBJ2-1 and V is TRBV29-1; no clear D gene. The germline gives CDR1 SQVTM, CDR2 ANQGSEA. The CDR3 contains 11 residues. The V end was cut by 1 base, the J end by 10 bases, with 8 bases between. The CDR3 DNA reads as TGCAGCGTTGAAGCCGCGCCCGAGCAGTTCTTC. Amino acid sequence: CSVEAAPEQFF.

This clonotype was recorded a few times. This chain links TRBV28 with TRBJ2-1; D is tentatively TRBD1 or TRBD2 (5 bases each). V was pared by 7 bases and J by 0 bases, with 13 bases between. The CDR3 length is 15 residues. Per the germline V gene, CDR1 is MDHEN and CDR2 is SYDVKM. For the CDR3, the DNA is TGTGCCAGCACTCCCTGGGGGAGCTCCTACAATGAGCAGTTCTTC. Translation gives CASTPWGSSYNEQFF. The full variable domain, rest sourced from reference TRBV28 and TRBJ2-1, is DVKVTQSSRYLVKRTGEKVFLECVQDMDHENMFWYRQDPGLGLRLIYFSYDVKMKEKGDIPEGYSVSREKKERFSLILESASTNQTSMYLCASTPWGSSYNEQFFGPGTRLTVL.

This clonotype was detected ten times or more. This chain connects TRBV7-2 to TRBJ1-2; unclear D gene. The CDR3 contains 14 residues. Germline V CDR1 and CDR2: SGHTA, FQGNSA. Trimming shortened V by 7 bases and J by 4 bases, and 16 bases separated the two germline ends. The CDR3 protein is CASTLWLQSYGYTF. DNA of the CDR3: TGTGCCAGCACCCTTTGGCTTCAGAGCTATGGCTACACCTTC.

A word on this clonotype: With a much larger clone just one base away, this may be a read error. The chain is built from TRBV20-1 and TRBJ1-2, with 7 nucleotides matching TRBD1. Germline V gene sequence: CDR1 DFQATT, CDR2 SNEGSKA (reference sequence). After removal of 6 bases from V and 4 bases from J, the junction contained 2 bases not matched to a gene. This CDR3 spans 11 amino acids. In DNA form, the CDR3 reads TGCAGTGCCGACAGGGTCTATGGCTACACCTTC. It is translated as CSADRVYGYTF.

This chain joins TRBV9 and TRBJ2-1; 12 bases map to TRBD2. The CDR3 is 17 residues long. Germline CDR1 reads SGDLS; CDR2 reads YYNGEE. Unmatched junction bases numbered 8, after V lost 3 bases and J lost 4 bases. The DNA of the CDR3 is TGTGCCAGCAGCGATAGTCTGACTAGCGGGAGTTACAATGAGCAGTTCTTC. It translates to CASSDSLTSGSYNEQFF.